This TCR beta chain was recovered during a study of shared clonotypes between healthy human individuals. CDR3 size: 15 residues. Trimming pared 5 bases from V and 4 bases from J, leaving 17 bases between. CDR1 and CDR2 (germline): KGHSH, LQKENI. Deep was the level used in running the assay. Across several immunoSEQ plates, the genomic DNA of each subset was split evenly. The table came from immunoSEQ multiplex PCR; TCRdb's copy has only in-frame clones and leaves some out. Here the sample spans fewer than 1.8 million clones, 97% to 99% being singletons. The source material was naive CD4+ T cells sorted from blood. Subset in this sample: CD45RA+ positively selected. The chain has TRBV18 and TRBJ2-5; the D is unclear. This receptor was identified in a man younger than 45 in good health. CDR3 loop: CASSSSNWAPETQYF. The CDR3 DNA reads TGTGCCAGCTCATCATCAAACTGGGCCCCAGAGACCCAGTACTTC.